The present entry profiles one T cell receptor beta chain with its context. RNA transcripts were the source from which TCR beta CDR3 regions were amplified. HTBI-primed first-round RT-PCR preceded second-round multiplex PCR. TCRdb reprocessed the multiplex PCR reads with MiXCR, giving one entry per CDR3 protein. Of over 200,000 distinct CDR3 sequences in the sample, under 30% were seen once. The sample comes from a study of Graves' ophthalmopathy and Graves' hyperthyroidism. Exclusion applied to patients with other autoimmune diseases, uncontrolled infections, pregnancy or lactation. Trimming cost V 6 bases and J 2 bases, with 10 bases left between them. Germline-derived CDR1 and CDR2 are DFQATT and SNEGSKA (reference sequence). This CDR3 is built from 12 residues.

V is TRBV20-1 and J is TRBJ1-2; D may be TRBD1 (5 bases). Source material: peripheral blood. This clonotype was sampled from a man aged 45 to 65 with Graves' ophthalmopathy. The CDR3 region is CSALTVNYGYTF. CDR3 sequence (DNA): TGCAGTGCCCTGACAGTAAACTATGGCTACACCTTC.